This entry lists 30 T cell receptor beta chains sequenced from one sample in a study of T cell responses to AZD1222 COVID-19 vaccine. The method was immunoSEQ multiplex PCR; TCRdb's version includes in-frame clones alone and lacks a portion of them. The data contain 120,000 or so clones, roughly 91% of them singletons. The specimen comprised peripheral blood, sampled on day 0 of AZD1222 vaccination. The receptors shown here come from an adult in good health.

The J gene is TRBJ1-2, the V gene TRBV9; D is uncertain. CDR1 and CDR2 (germline): SGDLS, YYNGEE. V lost 3 bases and J 8 bases, leaving 11 bases between the germline ends. This CDR3 has 12 residues. CDR3 sequence: CASSGFTGGYTF. Here the CDR3 DNA reads TGTGCCAGCAGCGGGTTTACCGGGGGCTACACCTTC.

The V and J genes are TRBV11-2 and TRBJ2-3, with D possibly being TRBD2 (5 bases). The V gene lost 6 bases and the J gene lost 0 bases, with 7 bases spanning the gap. Germline assignment: CDR1 SGHAT and CDR2 FQNNGV. CDR3 length: 13 amino acids. This chain's CDR3 is CASRRTSTDTQYF. CDR3 coding DNA: TGTGCCAGCAGACGGACTAGCACAGATACGCAGTATTTT. The variable domain in full, with the rest retrieved from reference TRBV11-2 and TRBJ2-3, is EAGVAQSPRYKIIEKRQSVAFWCNPISGHATLYWYQQILGQGPKLLIQFQNNGVVDDSQLPKDRFSAERLKGVDSTLKIQPAKLEDSAVYLCASRRTSTDTQYFGPGTRLTVL.

The chain joins TRBV7-3 to TRBJ2-5; D possibly matches TRBD1 or TRBD2 (5 bases each). V gave up 2 bases and J gave up 3 bases, with 10 bases separating them. CDR3 length: 14 amino acids. CDR1 is SGHTA and CDR2 is FQGTGA in the germline V gene. The CDR3 here is CASSLGTAKETQYF. The CDR3 DNA sequence: TGTGCCAGCAGCTTAGGGACCGCAAAAGAGACCCAGTACTTC.

The genes are TRBV5-5 and TRBJ1-6; tentative D call: TRBD1 (6 bases). The V and J ends lost 1 base and 12 bases respectively, with 17 bases between them. The germline V gene has CDR1 SGHKS and CDR2 YYEKEE (reference sequence). The CDR3 has 15 amino acids. CDR3 region: CASSLLAQPRGPLHF. CDR3 in DNA: TGTGCCAGCAGCTTGCTCGCACAGCCCAGGGGACCCCTCCACTTT.

The chain combines TRBV6-5 with TRBJ2-7; maybe TRBD1 (6 bases). The CDR3 sequence is 15 residues long. V gave up 2 bases and J gave up 3 bases, with 14 bases separating them. CDR1 and CDR2 (germline): MNHEY, SVGAGI. The CDR3 loop reads CASSYAGARLYEQYF. Here the CDR3 DNA reads TGTGCCAGCAGTTACGCAGGGGCCAGACTCTACGAGCAGTACTTC.

The gene calls are TRBV4-2 and TRBJ2-6, with TRBD1 matching 7 bases. V lost 5 bases, J lost 0 bases, and 4 bases stayed unmatched. This CDR3 comprises 16 residues. CDR1 is LGHNA, CDR2 YNFKEQ, per germline. CDR3 residues: CASSTGDNSGANVLTF. The CDR3 nucleotides are TGTGCCAGCAGCACAGGGGACAACTCTGGGGCCAACGTCCTGACTTTC.

This clone was seen a few times. The chain uses TRBV7-2 and TRBJ2-3; D is perhaps TRBD2 (6 bases). The CDR3 spans 13 residues. Germline V gene sequence: CDR1 SGHTA, CDR2 FQGNSA. The V and J ends lost 11 bases and 2 bases respectively, with 14 bases between them. The CDR3 reads CAGGTYDTDTQYF. In DNA form, the CDR3 reads TGTGCCGGAGGGACTTACGACACAGATACGCAGTATTTT.

This clone was picked up one time. This sequence joins TRBV4-1 and TRBJ1-1, with D possibly being TRBD1 (5 bases). The CDR3 is 16 amino acids. V dropped 0 bases and J dropped 0 bases, with 11 bases sitting between them. Germline V lookup: CDR1 MGHRA, CDR2 YSYEKL. In nucleotides, the CDR3 is TGCGCCAGCAGCCAAGAACCAGGGCCCTTGAACACTGAAGCTTTCTTT. This encodes CASSQEPGPLNTEAFF.

CDR3 loop: CASSYRTGGKTEAFF. The DNA of the CDR3 is TGTGCCAGCAGTTACCGGACAGGGGGAAAAACTGAAGCTTTCTTT. The chain couples TRBV6-5 to TRBJ1-1, with 10 bases identical to TRBD1. The CDR3 runs to 15 residues. Germline CDR1 and CDR2: MNHEY and SVGAGI. J gave up 5 bases and V 2 bases, and 5 bases lay outside the gene matches.

V usage is TRBV6-6 and J usage is TRBJ1-2; possibly TRBD1 for D (6 bases). Trimming left V 5 bases short and J 2 bases short, with 6 bases between. In germline, CDR1 is MNHNY, CDR2 SVGAGI (reference sequence). This CDR3 has 12 residues. CDR3 nucleotide sequence: TGTGCCAGCAGTACAGGGAACTATGGCTACACCTTC. It specifies CASSTGNYGYTF.

This chain connects TRBV7-2 to TRBJ2-5; D uncertain. The CDR3 runs 14 residues. Trimming removed 6 bases at V and 0 bases at J, with 11 bases between. From germline, CDR1 is SGHTA and CDR2 FQGNSA. CDR3 nucleotides: TGTGCCAGCAGTGCAGGCCCATACCAAGAGACCCAGTACTTC. Translation: CASSAGPYQETQYF.

The chain is built from TRBV10-1 and TRBJ1-4, with 8 bases that match TRBD1. V dropped 7 bases and J dropped 6; count of bases not matched to a gene: 13. Germline CDR1 and CDR2: WNHNN and SYGVQD (reference sequence). The CDR3 loop spans 16 amino acids. The CDR3 sequence: CASTFRRQGKDEKLFF. CDR3 nucleotide sequence: TGCGCCAGCACGTTCCGGCGACAGGGGAAGGATGAAAAACTGTTTTTT.

The V call is TRBV9, the J call TRBJ2-7; weak D call: TRBD2 (6 bases). Germline CDR1 is SGDLS and CDR2 is YYNGEE. The V end was cut by 4 bases, the J end by 7 bases, with 12 bases between. The CDR3 is 12 residues long. Here the CDR3 DNA reads TGTGCCAGCAGCCCCGGCGGGATGGAGCAGTACTTC. It codes for CASSPGGMEQYF.

The gene calls are TRBV30 and TRBJ1-3, with unresolved D. Germline V gives CDR1 GTSNPN, CDR2 SVGIG (reference sequence). V lost 0 bases and J lost 3, with 6 bases in between. CDR3 length: 13 amino acids. CDR3 residues: CAWSVVSGNTIYF. In DNA form, the CDR3 reads TGTGCCTGGAGTGTAGTTAGTGGAAACACCATATATTTT.

The chain employs TRBV5-1 and TRBJ2-7; possibly TRBD1 for D (5 bases). This CDR3 has 14 amino acids. Trimming removed 0 bases at V and 5 bases at J, with 12 bases between. Germline-derived CDR1 and CDR2 are SGHRS and YFSETQ. Here the CDR3 reads CASSLVPGRHEQYF. In DNA, the CDR3 is TGCGCCAGCAGCTTGGTGCCAGGGCGACACGAGCAGTACTTC.

The chain combines TRBV6-4 with TRBJ2-7, with a weak D call TRBD1 (5 bases). Germline V gene lookup returns CDR1 MRHNA and CDR2 SNTAGT. There are 13 residues in the CDR3. Trimming pared 0 bases from V and 5 bases from J, leaving 8 bases between. The CDR3 sequence is CASSDSPGNEQYF. The CDR3 nucleotides are TGTGCCAGCAGTGACTCCCCAGGGAACGAGCAGTACTTC.

The gene calls are TRBV30 and TRBJ2-7; no definite D call. Germline assignment: CDR1 GTSNPN and CDR2 SVGIG (reference sequence). Trimming took 0 bases from V and 4 from J, leaving 7 bases between them. The CDR3 extends over 12 amino acids. DNA for the CDR3: TGTGCCTGGAGTGTGTCAGGTTACGAGCAGTACTTC. As protein: CAWSVSGYEQYF.

This clone turned up a few times. The chain recombines TRBV5-1 with TRBJ1-5; D is unclear. Trimming left V 0 bases short and J 0 bases short, with 7 bases between. The germline V gene encodes CDR1 SGHRS and CDR2 YFSETQ. There are 15 residues in the CDR3. The CDR3: CASSLGTVSNQPQHF. The CDR3 DNA sequence: TGCGCCAGCAGCTTGGGGACCGTTAGCAATCAGCCCCAGCATTTT.

The gene calls are TRBV3-1 (or the pseudogene TRBV3-2) and TRBJ2-3; 15 bases map to TRBD2. The CDR3 loop spans 20 amino acids. Germline-derived CDR1 and CDR2 are LGHDT and YNNKEL (reference sequence). V was pared by 0 bases and J by 4 bases, with 11 bases of the junction left unmatched. In nucleotides, the CDR3 is TGTGCCAGCAGCCAAGACCGCGGGACTAGCGGGAGGAAGTTGCCAGATACGCAGTATTTT. Protein: CASSQDRGTSGRKLPDTQYF.

The chain joins TRBV5-1 to TRBJ1-3; D unresolved. V was pared by 4 bases and J by 2 bases, with 10 bases between. Germline CDR1 is SGHRS and CDR2 is YFSETQ. The CDR3 is 14 residues long. The CDR3 protein is CASSPDFAGNTIYF. The CDR3 nucleotides read TGCGCCAGCAGCCCGGACTTTGCTGGAAACACCATATATTTT.

This clone was recorded a few times. V is TRBV12-3 or TRBV12-4 and J is TRBJ1-1, with 7 positions matching TRBD1. This CDR3 is built from 13 residues. The ends lost 3 bases at V and 5 bases at J; junction bases unmatched: 3. The CDR3 loop reads CASSLGQFTEAFF. DNA for the CDR3: TGTGCCAGCAGTTTGGGACAGTTTACTGAAGCTTTCTTT.

J is TRBJ1-5 and V is TRBV30, with D uncertain. The CDR3 covers 14 residues. Deletions cut 0 bases from V and 3 bases from J, with 9 bases between. Germline-derived CDR1 and CDR2 are GTSNPN and SVGIG (reference sequence). The CDR3 loop reads CAWSVGETNQPQHF. CDR3 bases: TGTGCCTGGAGTGTGGGAGAGACCAATCAGCCCCAGCATTTT.

The chain carries TRBV7-9 and TRBJ2-7; the match to TRBD2 covers 9 bases. The CDR3 consists of 15 residues. Germline V lookup: CDR1 SEHNR, CDR2 FQNEAQ (reference sequence). V gave up 5 bases and J gave up 2 bases; unmatched junction bases: 7. CDR3 DNA sequence: TGTGCCAGCAGCCCGATGACTAGCGGTACCTACGAGCAGTACTTC. This encodes CASSPMTSGTYEQYF.

V gene TRBV18 combines with J gene TRBJ2-1, with TRBD1 matching over 10 bases. V gave up 3 bases and J gave up 2 bases; unmatched junction bases: 1. Germline values: CDR1 KGHSH, CDR2 LQKENI. This CDR3 region has 15 residues. The CDR3 sequence: CASSPGQGAYNEQFF. For the CDR3, the DNA is TGTGCCAGCTCACCCGGACAGGGGGCCTACAATGAGCAGTTCTTC.

This rearrangement joins TRBV4-3 to TRBJ2-7, with 8 bases aligning to TRBD1. Trimming removed 2 bases from V and 5 bases from J; junction bases left unmatched: 8. Per the germline V gene, CDR1 is LGHNA and CDR2 is YSLEER. The CDR3 runs to 15 residues. The chain's CDR3 is CASSQRGDRPHEQYF. Written as DNA, the CDR3 is TGCGCCAGCAGCCAAAGGGGGGACAGGCCCCACGAGCAGTACTTC.

The J gene is TRBJ1-1, the V gene TRBV29-1; D not certain. V lost 6 bases, J lost 4 bases, and 9 bases lay in between. There are 11 residues in the CDR3. The V gene's germline CDR1 is SQVTM and CDR2 ANQGSEA. CDR3 protein: CSVRKATEAFF. CDR3 coding DNA: TGCAGCGTGAGAAAGGCCACTGAAGCTTTCTTT.

The chain carries TRBV19 and TRBJ1-1, with D possibly being TRBD1 (6 bases). The CDR3 totals 15 residues. The ends were cut back, 7 bases at V and 7 bases at J, with 22 bases in the middle. Germline CDR1 LNHDA, CDR2 SQIVND (reference sequence). The chain's CDR3 is CASTPGEGGTHEAFF. Written as DNA, the CDR3 is TGTGCCAGTACCCCTGGGGAGGGGGGCACTCATGAAGCTTTCTTT.

V usage is TRBV6-2 or TRBV6-3 and J usage is TRBJ1-5; 7 nucleotides align to TRBD1. The germline V gene has CDR1 MNHEY and CDR2 SVGEGT. The CDR3 has 16 residues. V dropped 6 bases and J dropped 5; count of bases not matched to a gene: 13. In DNA form, the CDR3 reads TGTGCCAGCAGCGATCCCTCAGGGGGAGGCTATCAGCCCCAGCATTTT. Translated: CASSDPSGGGYQPQHF.

The chain carries TRBV6-5 and TRBJ1-1, with D uncertain. Trimming stripped 6 bases from V and 3 bases from J, with 8 bases between. Germline values: CDR1 MNHEY, CDR2 SVGAGI. This CDR3 contains 12 residues. Here the CDR3 DNA reads TGTGCCAGCAGCCTCCAGGACACTGAAGCTTTCTTT. Amino acid sequence: CASSLQDTEAFF.

In nucleotides, the CDR3 is TGTGCCAGCAGTGAAGCAGGACGTCAGCCCCAGCATTTT. As protein: CASSEAGRQPQHF. This rearrangement joins TRBV6-1 to TRBJ1-5; D gene unclear. The V end lost 0 bases, the J end lost 6 bases, and 6 bases lay between the germline ends. This CDR3 has 13 residues. CDR1 is MNHNS and CDR2 is SASEGT in the germline V gene.